The source of this T cell receptor beta chain is a study of identical twins. A universal primer site was added by template switching, and unique molecular identifiers were carried by the cDNA. Using its own MiXCR run on the 5' RACE reads, TCRdb lists one record per CDR3 protein. In the table there are 150,000 or so distinct CDR3 sequences, under 4.5% of which are singletons. Germline assignment: CDR1 SEHNR and CDR2 FQNEAQ (reference sequence). Trimming took 1 base from V and 5 from J; bases not matched to a gene: 7. This CDR3 is built from 17 residues. Study conclusions and caveats: Recombination models fit unrelated individuals' TCR alpha sharing but underestimated twins'. With abundant cord blood beta clonotypes, insertions were fewer; memory repertoires showed no such pattern. Researchers reported excess low generation probability among twin-shared out-of-frame alpha sequences.

At least ten counts were recorded for this clonotype. Its antigen is as yet unknown. The chain employs TRBV7-9 and TRBJ2-2, with 10 bases lining up with TRBD2. This clonotype was obtained from a man in his late teens or twenties in good health. The sample comprised memory T cells sorted from blood. DNA of the CDR3: TGTGCCAGCAGCTTAGGTTTCCTAGCGGGAGAGACCGGGGAGCTGTTTTTT. Its translation is CASSLGFLAGETGELFF.